The 30 T cell receptor beta chains given below trace back to one sample, sequenced in a study of blood T cell repertoires in COVID-19. The table came from immunoSEQ multiplex PCR; TCRdb's copy has only in-frame clones and leaves some out. The repertoire has over 350,000 clones, around nine tenths of them found once; the top ten carry around 10%. Input material: PBMCs or T cells enriched from blood (not recorded which). The receptors come from a woman between 45 and 60 years old who had recovered from COVID-19.

The rearrangement links TRBV7-8 to TRBJ1-4; 8 nucleotides line up with TRBD1. The CDR3 length is 15 residues. Germline CDR1 reads SGHVS; CDR2 reads FQNEAQ. V was clipped by 3 bases and J by 8 bases; unmatched bases: 8. The chain's CDR3 is CASSLTGDLREKLFF. CDR3 nucleotides: TGTGCCAGCAGCTTGACAGGGGACCTTAGGGAAAAACTGTTTTTT.

The CDR3 reads CASSFPGTGGFYEQYF. In DNA, the CDR3 is TGTGCCAGCAGCTTCCCCGGGACAGGGGGTTTCTACGAGCAGTACTTC. The chain employs TRBV5-8 and TRBJ2-7; 11 bases agree with TRBD1. Germline assignment: CDR1 SGHTS and CDR2 YDEGEE. The CDR3 length is 16 residues. Trimming at V came to 2 bases and at J to 3 bases, leaving 7 bases not matched to a gene.

A single count supports this clone. The V gene is TRBV11-2, the J gene TRBJ1-2; TRBD1 might be the D (6 bases). The V end was cut by 5 bases, the J end by 4 bases, with 17 bases between. Germline V gene lookup returns CDR1 SGHAT and CDR2 FQNNGV. The CDR3 sequence is 15 residues long. DNA for the CDR3: TGTGCCAGCAGCCACTACAGGGATATTGGCTATGGCTACACCTTC. Protein: CASSHYRDIGYGYTF.

The rearrangement links TRBV7-2 to TRBJ2-1, with a tentative D call TRBD2 (5 bases). Looked up from germline, CDR1 is SGHTA and CDR2 is FQGNSA. V lost 7 bases, J lost 6 bases, and 22 bases lay in between. This CDR3 spans 16 amino acids. CDR3 bases: TGTGCCAGCACCCCCCGGTCGTCCTTGCGGGTCAATGAGCAGTTCTTC. Translated, it gives CASTPRSSLRVNEQFF.

J is TRBJ2-5 and V is TRBV4-1; 11 nucleotides agree with TRBD2. Germline CDR1 reads MGHRA; CDR2 reads YSYEKL. The CDR3 sequence is 16 residues long. Trimming took 2 bases from V and 1 from J; bases not matched to a gene: 3. CDR3 sequence: CASSQIAGGPQETQYF. In DNA, the CDR3 is TGCGCCAGCAGCCAAATAGCGGGGGGGCCCCAAGAGACCCAGTACTTC.

Points on this clone: Other DNA sequences of this sample code for an identical CDR3. The V call is TRBV7-9, the J call TRBJ1-2; D remains unclear. The length of the CDR3 is 13 residues. V was cut by 1 base and J by 3 bases, with 6 bases left in between. Germline CDR1 reads SEHNR; CDR2 reads FQNEAQ (reference sequence). Written as DNA, the CDR3 is TGTGCCAGCAGCTTAGTAGGAGACTATGGCTACACCTTC. Its translation is CASSLVGDYGYTF.

This sequence joins TRBV4-2 and TRBJ1-3, with D perhaps TRBD1 (5 bases). Between the trimmed V and J ends, which lost 5 bases and 0 bases, there was a span of 11 bases. Germline V lookup: CDR1 LGHNA, CDR2 YNFKEQ. The CDR3 sequence is 15 residues long. The CDR3 DNA is TGTGCCAGCAGCAAAGGGGCAGACTCTGGAAACACCATATATTTT. The encoded protein is CASSKGADSGNTIYF.

The rearrangement uses TRBV6-2 or TRBV6-3 and TRBJ1-1, with D hard to call. The CDR3 runs 13 residues. V was shortened by 1 base and J by 4 bases, with 7 bases between the two germline ends. Germline lookup yields CDR1 MNHEY and CDR2 SVGEGT. The DNA for the CDR3 is TGTGCCAGCAGTTACTTGCGGGGCACTGAAGCTTTCTTT. It encodes CASSYLRGTEAFF.

This chain links TRBV28 with TRBJ1-2; the D gene is possibly TRBD1 (6 bases). This CDR3 is built from 12 residues. The germline V gene encodes CDR1 MDHEN and CDR2 SYDVKM. Trimming cost V 10 bases and J 4 bases, with 13 bases left between them. DNA of the CDR3: TGTGCCACCAAGGGACAACGCTATGGCTACACCTTC. It yields the protein CATKGQRYGYTF.

The rearrangement joins TRBV12-3 or TRBV12-4 to TRBJ1-5; D uncertain. Trimming stripped 5 bases from V and 9 bases from J, with 11 bases between. The CDR3 loop spans 12 amino acids. The CDR3 sequence: CASSPGPSPQHF. Written as DNA, the CDR3 is TGTGCCAGCAGTCCGGGTCCATCGCCCCAGCATTTT.

The J gene is TRBJ1-4, the V gene TRBV7-8; D is perhaps TRBD1 (5 bases). The CDR3 runs 15 residues. Per the germline V gene, CDR1 is SGHVS and CDR2 is FQNEAQ. Trimming shortened V by 5 bases and J by 7 bases, and 17 bases separated the two germline ends. The CDR3 is CASSVRDSRGEKLFF. The CDR3 DNA is TGTGCCAGCAGCGTTCGGGACTCCCGTGGTGAAAAACTGTTTTTT.

This chain connects TRBV3-1 (or the pseudogene TRBV3-2) to TRBJ2-1, with D perhaps matching TRBD2 (6 bases). Germline CDR1 reads LGHDT; CDR2 reads YNNKEL (reference sequence). The length of the CDR3 is 16 residues. V dropped 3 bases and J dropped 1 base, with 13 bases sitting between them. CDR3 sequence (DNA): TGTGCCAGCAGCCACGGCGGGGCCGGGTCCTACAATGAGCAGTTCTTC. Protein: CASSHGGAGSYNEQFF.

V is TRBV4-1 and J is TRBJ1-2, with D perhaps matching TRBD1 (6 bases). The CDR3 runs to 15 residues. V was pared by 0 bases and J by 5 bases, with 13 bases between. Germline V gene sequence: CDR1 MGHRA, CDR2 YSYEKL. Written as DNA, the CDR3 is TGCGCCAGCAGCCAAGATGGACTGGGGGCATATGGCTACACCTTC. Translating gives CASSQDGLGAYGYTF.

The rearrangement joins TRBV5-4 to TRBJ2-6; no firm D call. Germline V lookup: CDR1 SGHNT, CDR2 YYREEE (reference sequence). V lost 1 base and J lost 2, with 7 bases in between. The CDR3 consists of 15 residues. The CDR3 protein is CASSLTAAGANVLTF. CDR3 sequence (DNA): TGTGCCAGCAGCTTGACAGCCGCTGGGGCCAACGTCCTGACTTTC.

The chain is built from TRBV29-1 and TRBJ1-1; 7 nucleotides agree with TRBD1. CDR3 length: 14 residues. Trimming took 5 bases from V and 0 from J; bases not matched to a gene: 6. CDR1 SQVTM and CDR2 ANQGSEA come from the germline V gene. The CDR3 spells CSVNARGLNTEAFF. The CDR3 DNA sequence: TGCAGCGTTAATGCGAGGGGGCTGAACACTGAAGCTTTCTTT.

This clone was counted once. The chain combines TRBV5-5 with TRBJ1-6; D gene ambiguous. The germline V and J ends were trimmed by 4 bases and 2 bases, with 10 bases remaining between them. The CDR3 has 15 residues. Germline V gene sequence: CDR1 SGHKS, CDR2 YYEKEE (reference sequence). CDR3 DNA sequence: TGTGCCAGCAGCCTCGACTTCCCCTATAATTCACCCCTCCACTTT. It is translated as CASSLDFPYNSPLHF. The complete variable domain, with remaining parts taken from reference TRBV5-5 and TRBJ1-6, reads DAGVTQSPTHLIKTRGQQVTLRCSPISGHKSVSWYQQVLGQGPQFIFQYYEKEERGRGNFPDRFSARQFPNYSSELNVNALLLGDSALYLCASSLDFPYNSPLHFGNGTRLTVT.

This clone has a handful of counts. This rearrangement joins TRBV6-6 to TRBJ2-3, with 13 bases that match TRBD2. The CDR3 totals 16 residues. Germline-derived CDR1 and CDR2 are MNHNY and SVGAGI (reference sequence). Trimming at V came to 5 bases and at J to 4 bases, leaving 6 bases not matched to a gene. The CDR3 bases are TGTGCCAGCAGTCGAGGGACTAGCGGGGTCTCAGATACGCAGTATTTT. Its translation is CASSRGTSGVSDTQYF.

The chain has TRBV6-5 and TRBJ2-2, with a weak D call TRBD2 (5 bases). V was pared by 8 bases and J by 7 bases, with 14 bases between. The CDR3 length is 13 residues. Germline CDR1 MNHEY, CDR2 SVGAGI. As DNA, the CDR3 is TGTGCCAGCCAACCGGGATTAAGCGGGGAGCTGTTTTTT. Protein sequence: CASQPGLSGELFF.

This chain joins TRBV27 and TRBJ2-6; D is unclear. V lost 0 bases and J lost 0, with 6 bases in between. Germline V gene lookup returns CDR1 MNHEY and CDR2 SMNVEV (reference sequence). This CDR3 region has 16 residues. CDR3 sequence: CASSLSFNSGANVLTF. In DNA, the CDR3 is TGTGCCAGCAGTTTATCGTTTAACTCTGGGGCCAACGTCCTGACTTTC.

The V call is TRBV2, the J call TRBJ1-4; the match to TRBD1 covers 8 bases. This CDR3 contains 15 residues. Germline CDR1 and CDR2: SNHLY and FYNNEI. Unmatched junction bases numbered 15, after V lost 7 bases and J lost 11 bases. The CDR3 reads CASIPSSDRDDKLFF. The CDR3 DNA reads TGTGCCAGCATACCATCCTCGGACAGGGACGATAAACTGTTTTTT.

This clone has just a few counts. The V and J genes are TRBV10-3 and TRBJ1-1; TRBD1 might be the D (5 bases). The CDR3 is made up of 14 amino acids. Between the trimmed V and J ends, which lost 2 bases and 5 bases, there was a span of 12 bases. CDR1 ENHRY and CDR2 SYGVKD come from the germline V gene. In DNA, the CDR3 is TGTGCCATCAGTGAGACCAGGGAAGTTACTGAAGCTTTCTTT. Translating it yields CAISETREVTEAFF.

This chain uses TRBV6-5 with TRBJ1-4; D possibly corresponds to TRBD1 (5 bases). Germline V CDR1 and CDR2: MNHEY, SVGAGI. Deletions cut 6 bases from V and 3 bases from J, with 8 bases between. The CDR3 extends over 13 amino acids. The CDR3 nucleotides read TGTGCCAGCAGAGGGGACTCTAATGAAAAACTGTTTTTT. This sequence encodes CASRGDSNEKLFF.

This rearrangement joins TRBV28 to TRBJ1-6; 7 nucleotides agree with TRBD1. Germline V CDR1 and CDR2: MDHEN, SYDVKM. The CDR3 spans 15 residues. Germline trimming cut 7 bases from V and 3 bases from J; bases unmatched to any gene: 6. In DNA, the CDR3 is TGTGCCAGCAACCAGGGACAGATCTATAATTCACCCCTCCACTTT. Translated, it gives CASNQGQIYNSPLHF.

This chain connects TRBV11-1 to TRBJ2-7; TRBD2 might be the D (5 bases). The germline V gene has CDR1 SGHAT and CDR2 FQDESV (reference sequence). CDR3 size: 13 residues. V lost 6 bases and J 6 bases, leaving 15 bases between the germline ends. CDR3 region: CASSQTAGSEQYF. The CDR3 DNA reads as TGTGCCAGCAGTCAAACGGCGGGTAGCGAGCAGTACTTC.

This clone was detected a few times. This rearrangement joins TRBV5-1 to TRBJ1-1; 9 bases are a match to TRBD1. The CDR3 sequence is 15 residues long. Germline loops: CDR1 SGHRS, CDR2 YFSETQ. V lost 2 bases to trimming and J lost 4 bases; unmatched junction nucleotides: 6. This CDR3 reads CASSFNRDRATEAFF. The CDR3 coding sequence is TGCGCCAGCAGCTTTAATAGGGACAGGGCCACTGAAGCTTTCTTT.

V is TRBV12-1 and J is TRBJ1-2; the table's D call, TRBD1, was not checked against the DNA. TRBV12-1 is an annotated pseudogene. This CDR3 is built from 13 residues. The CDR3 region is CASSFPGGEGYTF. The CDR3 DNA sequence: TGTGCCAGCAGCTTTCCAGGGGGCGAGGGCTACACCTTC.

The chain recombines TRBV21-1 with TRBJ2-1; the table's TRBD2 call for D was not verified on the DNA. TRBV21-1 is tagged as a pseudogene. The CDR3 consists of 17 residues. The CDR3 nucleotides are TGTGCCAGCAGCATAGGAGAGCGGGGGGGCGTTTATAGTGAGCAGTTCTTC. This gives the protein CASSIGERGGVYSEQFF.

This clone occurred a few times. The chain joins TRBV29-1 to TRBJ2-1; possibly TRBD1 for D (5 bases). Germline V gene lookup returns CDR1 SQVTM and CDR2 ANQGSEA. Trimming took 6 bases from V and 1 from J, leaving 13 bases between them. The CDR3 sequence is 14 residues long. CDR3 sequence (DNA): TGCAGCGTCGCCGCCCCAGGGTCCTACAATGAGCAGTTCTTC. This sequence encodes CSVAAPGSYNEQFF.

This clone has more than one count but fewer than ten. V usage is TRBV28 and J usage is TRBJ2-7, with D maybe TRBD1 (5 bases). The ends were cut back, 2 bases at V and 2 bases at J, with 10 bases in the middle. CDR1 and CDR2 (germline): MDHEN, SYDVKM. The CDR3 covers 14 residues. The CDR3 DNA is TGTGCCAGCAGTTTAGATAGGGGCCCCTACGAGCAGTACTTC. It translates to CASSLDRGPYEQYF.

The V and J genes are TRBV7-9 and TRBJ1-2; D is uncertain. This CDR3 is built from 14 residues. Trimming cost V 5 bases and J 2 bases, with 12 bases left between them. Germline V lookup: CDR1 SEHNR, CDR2 FQNEAQ (reference sequence). The CDR3 loop is CASSLDLGNYGYTF. CDR3 bases: TGTGCCAGCAGCCTGGACTTGGGGAACTATGGCTACACCTTC.